The rows below give T cell receptor beta chains drawn from one sample of a study of T cells after yellow fever vaccination. In TCRdb, the 5' RACE reads were re-called with MiXCR into one record per CDR3 protein. The profile shows 250,000 to 300,000 distinct CDR3 sequences, roughly 9% of them singletons. Specimen: CD4+ T cells sorted from PBMCs, collected 5 days after the yellow fever booster vaccination. Receptors originate from a man aged 18-30 years who received the YFV17D yellow fever vaccine. CDR3s include the opening cysteine and the closing phenylalanine or tryptophan. Fields, in order: V gene, J gene, CDR3 protein.

v_call: TRBV7-3; j_call: TRBJ2-3; cdr3_aa: CASGFVAGGPGTQYF
v_call: TRBV7-9; j_call: TRBJ2-2; cdr3_aa: CASSLWLNTGELFF
v_call: TRBV12-3/TRBV12-4; j_call: TRBJ1-1; cdr3_aa: CASRTRLYTEAFF
v_call: TRBV29-1; j_call: TRBJ1-1; cdr3_aa: CSVPTPGAGNTEAFF
v_call: TRBV4-1; j_call: TRBJ1-1; cdr3_aa: CASSPGTERGEAFF
v_call: TRBV20-1; j_call: TRBJ1-1; cdr3_aa: CSARRMNTEAFF
v_call: TRBV12-3/TRBV12-4; j_call: TRBJ2-5; cdr3_aa: CAREDGEETQYF
v_call: TRBV7-3; j_call: TRBJ2-1; cdr3_aa: CASSLGSRDEQFF
v_call: TRBV4-1; j_call: TRBJ2-1; cdr3_aa: CASSQEARHGVNEQFF
v_call: TRBV6-2/TRBV6-3; j_call: TRBJ2-2; cdr3_aa: CASDRDYYTGELFF
v_call: TRBV27; j_call: TRBJ2-7; cdr3_aa: CASAARGGPYEQYF
v_call: TRBV12-3/TRBV12-4; j_call: TRBJ1-5; cdr3_aa: CASSLGGGSDQPQHF
v_call: TRBV6-6; j_call: TRBJ2-2; cdr3_aa: CASSGRMNTGELFF
v_call: TRBV20-1; j_call: TRBJ2-5; cdr3_aa: CSARDLAGGPETQYF
v_call: TRBV7-2; j_call: TRBJ2-1; cdr3_aa: CASSPGQQLGNEQFF
v_call: TRBV10-3; j_call: TRBJ1-5; cdr3_aa: CAISESRTGEVQPQHF
v_call: TRBV6-6; j_call: TRBJ1-5; cdr3_aa: CASIRAGPNQPQHF
v_call: TRBV6-1; j_call: TRBJ1-5; cdr3_aa: CASLEGTFYHLTPQHF
v_call: TRBV10-3; j_call: TRBJ2-5; cdr3_aa: CAISEQGAGETQYF
v_call: TRBV4-3; j_call: TRBJ2-1; cdr3_aa: CASSQEAEPSLFEQFF
v_call: TRBV7-2; j_call: TRBJ2-2; cdr3_aa: CATRGGKGTGELFF
v_call: TRBV5-1; j_call: TRBJ2-3; cdr3_aa: CASSLAVRTDTQYF
v_call: TRBV4-1; j_call: TRBJ1-1; cdr3_aa: CASSQDQNRGRGTEAFF
v_call: TRBV20-1; j_call: TRBJ2-3; cdr3_aa: CSAREGGRDTQYF
v_call: TRBV6-2/TRBV6-3; j_call: TRBJ2-5; cdr3_aa: CASSYPPQETQYF
v_call: TRBV2; j_call: TRBJ1-1; cdr3_aa: CASSPHTGMNTEAFF